The 3 T cell receptor beta chains listed next were all sequenced from one sample in a study of response to subunit inactivated influenza vaccine. Each CDR3 protein gets one entry after TCRdb re-called the RT-PCR reads with MiXCR. Of about 500,000 distinct CDR3 sequences listed, approximately 15% are singletons. The specimen comprised CD4+ T cells sorted from PBMCs, sampled around 25 months after vaccination. Source of these receptors: a man between 50 and 75 years old who received an inactivated influenza vaccine.

The chain links TRBV29-1 to TRBJ2-7, with a possible D match to TRBD2 (5 bases). Trimming left V 4 bases short and J 6 bases short, with 13 bases between. This CDR3 comprises 12 residues. The V gene's germline CDR1 is SQVTM and CDR2 ANQGSEA. CDR3: CSVASAGPEQYF. CDR3 nucleotides: TGCAGCGTTGCATCGGCGGGCCCCGAGCAGTACTTC.

This clonotype occurred a few times. The rearrangement links TRBV7-2 to TRBJ2-2, with TRBD2 identical over 11 bases. Germline V gene data show CDR1 as SGHTA and CDR2 as FQGNSA. The CDR3 has 15 residues. Trimming took 5 bases from V and 13 from J; bases not matched to a gene: 12. In DNA form, the CDR3 reads TGTGCCAGCAGCCCCGGGACTAGCGGAGGGGGTCGGCTGTTTTTT. Amino acid sequence: CASSPGTSGGGRLFF.

On this clonotype itself: The junction and the germline gene differ at one end; a read error may be behind it. V usage is TRBV5-1 and J usage is TRBJ2-3; perhaps TRBD1 as D (5 bases). CDR3 length: 15 residues. Germline V gives CDR1 SGHRS, CDR2 YFSETQ. The CDR3: CASSLGQSPADTQYF. The CDR3 nucleotides are TGCGCCAGCAGCTTGGGACAGAGCCCGGCAGACACGCAGTATTTT.